These 32 T cell receptor beta chains share one sample of origin, sequenced in a study of T cells in Graves' hyperthyroidism and ophthalmopathy. Amplification of TCR beta CDR3 regions was performed using RNA transcripts as template. TCR CDR3 underwent first-round RT-PCR with the HTBI primer set. TCRdb analysed the multiplex PCR reads with MiXCR anew, one entry per CDR3 protein. The sample shows some 560,000 distinct CDR3 sequences, 11% to 15% of them seen only once. The source material was blood. All receptors come from a woman aged 40 to 50 with Graves' hyperthyroidism.

This clonotype was detected a few times. V gene TRBV4-1 combines with J gene TRBJ1-4; the match to TRBD1 covers 9 bases. Germline-derived CDR1 and CDR2 are MGHRA and YSYEKL. V dropped 1 base and J dropped 12; count of bases not matched to a gene: 6. The CDR3 has 14 amino acids. CDR3 nucleotide sequence: TGCGCCAGCAGCCAAGCGGGACAGGGTTGGGAACTGTTTTTT. It translates to CASSQAGQGWELFF.

This clonotype turned up a few times. The chain is built from TRBV30 and TRBJ1-2; the D is unclear. This CDR3 is 15 amino acids long. V dropped 2 bases and J dropped 6 bases, with 19 bases sitting between them. CDR1 GTSNPN and CDR2 SVGIG come from the germline V gene (reference sequence). CDR3 coding DNA: TGTGCCTGGAGTCCCCCAACCCCCGGACTACATGGCTACACCTTC. Amino acid sequence: CAWSPPTPGLHGYTF.

Of note for this clonotype: This may stem from a read error, because a much larger clone lies one nucleotide away. The chain links TRBV7-3 to TRBJ2-2; D remains unclear. Germline V gives CDR1 SGHTA, CDR2 FQGTGA. Trimming removed 7 bases from V and 3 bases from J, with 9 bases in between. This CDR3 is built from 13 residues. The CDR3 spells CASNPAHTGELFF. DNA for the CDR3: TGTGCCAGCAACCCGGCCCACACCGGGGAGCTGTTTTTT.

CDR3 sequence reads: CASKHWGDGTGELFF. CDR3 DNA: TGTGCCAGTAAACACTGGGGTGACGGGACCGGGGAGCTGTTTTTT. V and J are TRBV19 and TRBJ2-2; no clear D. Germline values: CDR1 LNHDA, CDR2 SQIVND (reference sequence). The CDR3 covers 15 residues. V was clipped by 7 bases and J by 5 bases, with 17 bases between them.

About this clonotype itself: The junction differs from germline at one of its ends, possibly a read error. V gene TRBV5-1 combines with J gene TRBJ1-5; no definite D call. The CDR3 sequence is 13 residues long. Germline V lookup: CDR1 SGHRS, CDR2 YFSETQ. The CDR3 nucleotides are TGCGCCAACAGCTCAAACTTGGATCAGCCCCAGCATTTT. Residues: CANSSNLDQPQHF.

This clonotype was seen a few times. The chain uses TRBV5-1 and TRBJ2-5, with 12 bases matching TRBD1. This CDR3 spans 15 amino acids. CDR1 is SGHRS, CDR2 YFSETQ, per germline. V lost 3 bases and J lost 5; bases outside the gene matches: 5. The CDR3 protein is CASSWGQGAWETQYF. In DNA form, the CDR3 reads TGCGCCAGCAGCTGGGGACAGGGGGCGTGGGAGACCCAGTACTTC.

This chain uses TRBV28 with TRBJ2-7, with TRBD2 matching over 11 bases. There are 15 residues in the CDR3. V lost 6 bases, J lost 0 bases, and 4 bases stayed unmatched. Germline values: CDR1 MDHEN, CDR2 SYDVKM. CDR3 nucleotides: TGTGCCAGCAGCATAGCGGGAGGGACCTCCTACGAGCAGTACTTC. Translation: CASSIAGGTSYEQYF.

This clonotype was seen only a few times. The V gene is TRBV10-1, the J gene TRBJ2-3; D call uncertain. The germline V and J ends were trimmed by 5 bases and 0 bases, with 15 bases remaining between them. The germline V gene encodes CDR1 WNHNN and CDR2 SYGVQD (reference sequence). The CDR3 has 16 residues. In DNA form, the CDR3 reads TGCGCCAGCAGTTCTTACAGTGGCCCTAGCACAGATACGCAGTATTTT. Amino acid sequence: CASSSYSGPSTDTQYF.

This clonotype came up many times. The chain carries TRBV27 and TRBJ2-7; 12 bases align to TRBD2. This CDR3 is built from 15 residues. Germline V gene data show CDR1 as MNHEY and CDR2 as SMNVEV (reference sequence). V was pared by 5 bases and J by 4 bases, with 6 bases of the junction left unmatched. The CDR3 DNA follows: TGTGCCAGCAGTCGTAGACTAGCGGGAGATTACGAGCAGTACTTC. The encoded protein is CASSRRLAGDYEQYF.

Regarding this clonotype: This clone may be a read error of a much larger clone one base away. The chain couples TRBV3-1 to TRBJ2-7; the D gene is possibly TRBD1 (5 bases). Germline CDR1 is LGHDT and CDR2 is YNNKEL (reference sequence). V shed 4 bases and J shed 3 bases, with 10 bases lying between them. The CDR3 extends over 13 amino acids. The CDR3 spells CASSRGRDYEQYF. The CDR3 coding sequence is TGTGCCAGCAGCCGGGGCAGGGACTACGAGCAGTACTTC.

The CDR3 nucleotides are TGTGCCACCAGTGACCCAGGGACAGGGGAAGGCCTCGGGGAGACCCAGTACTTC. This gives the protein CATSDPGTGEGLGETQYF. This rearrangement joins TRBV24-1 to TRBJ2-5, with 10 bases matching TRBD1. In germline, CDR1 is KGHDR, CDR2 SFDVKD. The CDR3 length is 18 residues. V lost 4 bases to trimming and J lost 5 bases; unmatched junction nucleotides: 15.

V gene TRBV28 combines with J gene TRBJ2-7; tentative D call: TRBD2 (9 bases). CDR3 length equals 23 residues. Trimming pared 3 bases from V and 1 base from J, leaving 37 bases between. Germline V gene sequence: CDR1 MDHEN, CDR2 SYDVKM. The CDR3: CASSFFYYPGGVITSGPSYEQYF. CDR3 DNA sequence: TGTGCCAGCAGTTTTTTTTACTATCCAGGGGGCGTCATTACTAGCGGGCCGTCCTACGAGCAGTACTTC.

This clonotype has at least ten counts. This chain uses TRBV3-1 with TRBJ2-7, with 8 positions matching TRBD2. The CDR3 loop spans 14 amino acids. Germline CDR1 reads LGHDT; CDR2 reads YNNKEL (reference sequence). J was trimmed by 3 bases and V by 4 bases; bases with no gene match: 5. CDR3 region: CASSPASGGYEQYF. The CDR3 bases are TGTGCCAGCAGCCCCGCGAGCGGGGGCTACGAGCAGTACTTC.

This clonotype was counted many times. This sequence joins TRBV12-3 or TRBV12-4 and TRBJ2-7; D tentatively reads TRBD1 or TRBD2 (5 bases each). This CDR3 contains 14 residues. Trimming took off 3 bases at V and 2 bases at J, with 11 bases between the two ends. The CDR3 loop is CASSFRGPPYEQYF. CDR3 DNA: TGTGCCAGCAGTTTCCGGGGACCCCCCTACGAGCAGTACTTC.

J is TRBJ1-6 and V is TRBV10-3, with D uncertain. The CDR3 extends over 12 amino acids. Germline V gene sequence: CDR1 ENHRY, CDR2 SYGVKD. V shed 2 bases and J shed 12 bases, with 8 bases lying between them. The CDR3 sequence is CAISELNVPLHF. DNA for the CDR3: TGTGCCATCAGTGAGCTAAATGTACCCCTCCACTTT.

This clonotype was picked up a small number of times. J is TRBJ2-1 and V is TRBV9; tentatively, D is TRBD2 (6 bases). CDR1 and CDR2 (germline): SGDLS, YYNGEE. The CDR3 covers 15 residues. V was cut by 0 bases and J by 5 bases, with 12 bases left in between. For the CDR3, the DNA is TGTGCCAGCAGCGTAGCGACTAGGGATGACAATGAGCAGTTCTTC. This encodes CASSVATRDDNEQFF. Combining the CDR3 with reference TRBV9 and TRBJ2-1 gives the whole variable domain DSGVTQTPKHLITATGQRVTLRCSPRSGDLSVYWYQQSLDQGLQFLIQYYNGEERAKGNILERFSAQQFPDLHSELNLSSLELGDSALYFCASSVATRDDNEQFFGPGTRLTVL.

This clonotype was observed a handful of times. This sequence joins TRBV12-3 or TRBV12-4 and TRBJ1-2; D is undetermined. This CDR3 has 14 amino acids. Trimming stripped 3 bases from V and 2 bases from J, with 10 bases between. Here the CDR3 reads CASSFGTGNYGYTF. CDR3 nucleotides: TGTGCCAGCAGTTTTGGAACGGGAAACTATGGCTACACCTTC.

The table lists this clonotype with many counts. The rearrangement joins TRBV6-2 or TRBV6-3 to TRBJ2-4; D is possibly TRBD1 (6 bases). The V end was cut by 2 bases, the J end by 0 bases, with 14 bases between. CDR1 MNHEY and CDR2 SVGEGT come from the germline V gene. The CDR3 is made up of 17 amino acids. This CDR3 reads CASSYGRQVLAKNIQYF. The CDR3, as DNA: TGTGCCAGCAGTTACGGCCGACAGGTACTAGCCAAAAACATTCAGTACTTC.

This clonotype was seen at least ten times. The rearrangement links TRBV12-3 or TRBV12-4 to TRBJ1-5; 9 positions agree with TRBD1. J was trimmed by 7 bases and V by 2 bases; bases with no gene match: 6. The CDR3 has 15 residues. The DNA of the CDR3 is TGTGCCAGCAGTTTATTGGGGGGGACAGGGCAGCCCCAGCATTTT. Its translation is CASSLLGGTGQPQHF.

The V gene is TRBV19, the J gene TRBJ2-5; D may be TRBD2 (7 bases). Germline V CDR1 and CDR2: LNHDA, SQIVND (reference sequence). V was shortened by 3 bases and J by 0 bases, with 14 bases between the two germline ends. The CDR3 spans 16 residues. The CDR3 DNA reads TGTGCCAGTAGTATCCTCCGGGGGGCAAACCAAGAGACCCAGTACTTC. It specifies CASSILRGANQETQYF.

At least ten counts were recorded for this clonotype. The chain combines TRBV12-3 or TRBV12-4 with TRBJ1-1; D unclear. Trimming took off 4 bases at V and 0 bases at J, with 15 bases between the two ends. The CDR3 length is 16 residues. CDR3 sequence reads: CASSSPPWGMNTEAFF. The CDR3, as DNA: TGTGCCAGCAGTTCCCCTCCCTGGGGAATGAACACTGAAGCTTTCTTT.

This clonotype was counted only a few times. V and J are TRBV10-3 and TRBJ2-1; D may be TRBD1 (6 bases). Per germline, CDR1 ENHRY and CDR2 SYGVKD. Between the trimmed V and J ends, which lost 5 bases and 6 bases, there was a span of 11 bases. The CDR3 length is 13 residues. CDR3 DNA: TGTGCCATCAGTATCTACAGGGTCAATGAGCAGTTCTTC. Its translation is CAISIYRVNEQFF.

This clonotype was detected many times. This chain uses TRBV10-3 with TRBJ2-5; D is ambiguous. The CDR3 totals 16 residues. CDR1 ENHRY and CDR2 SYGVKD come from the germline V gene. Trimming pared 4 bases from V and 2 bases from J, leaving 17 bases between. The CDR3 region has the DNA TGTGCCATCAGTGGTGACGGAACGCCCTCTCAAGAGACCCAGTACTTC. Its protein product is CAISGDGTPSQETQYF.

At least ten counts were recorded for this clonotype. The gene calls are TRBV28 and TRBJ1-5; 9 bases map to TRBD1. V trimming: 10 bases; J trimming: 5 bases; junction bases outside the gene matches: 6. Germline CDR1 reads MDHEN; CDR2 reads SYDVKM. The CDR3 has 13 residues. The CDR3 protein is CAIRGTGHQPQHF. The CDR3, as DNA: TGTGCCATCCGAGGGACAGGGCATCAGCCCCAGCATTTT.

The chain combines TRBV13 with TRBJ1-1, with D perhaps TRBD1 (5 bases). The ends were cut back, 4 bases at V and 1 base at J, with 13 bases in the middle. Germline V CDR1 and CDR2: PRHDT, FYEKMQ (reference sequence). The length of the CDR3 is 15 residues. DNA for the CDR3: TGTGCCAGCAGCTCCCTGGGGCAGGGGAACACTGAAGCTTTCTTT. Residues: CASSSLGQGNTEAFF.

The rearrangement links TRBV14 to TRBJ1-6; D is undetermined. The CDR3 sequence is 14 residues long. V was clipped by 4 bases and J by 7 bases, with 11 bases between them. Per the germline V gene, CDR1 is SGHDN and CDR2 is FVKESK. The CDR3 region is CASSRAGLNSPLHF. CDR3 coding DNA: TGTGCCAGCAGCCGAGCGGGGTTGAATTCACCCCTCCACTTT.

This clonotype was observed many times. This chain links TRBV9 with TRBJ2-3; TRBD2 matches at 15 bases. This CDR3 spans 17 amino acids. Germline CDR1 and CDR2: SGDLS and YYNGEE. V lost 0 bases and J lost 4; bases outside the gene matches: 3. CDR3 sequence reads: CASSVGTSGRAADTQYF. The CDR3 DNA is TGTGCCAGCAGCGTAGGGACTAGCGGGAGGGCCGCAGATACGCAGTATTTT.

This clonotype was seen repeatedly, ten times or more. The chain combines TRBV13 with TRBJ1-6; TRBD1 is a possible D gene (5 bases). CDR3 length: 14 residues. The germline V and J ends were trimmed by 5 bases and 9 bases, with 14 bases remaining between them. Germline CDR1 PRHDT, CDR2 FYEKMQ (reference sequence). CDR3 coding DNA: TGTGCCAGCAGCGAGGGGCAGGGAGGTTCACCCCTCCACTTT. Its translation: CASSEGQGGSPLHF.

V gene TRBV12-3 or TRBV12-4 combines with J gene TRBJ1-2; 9 bases agree with TRBD1. There are 15 residues in the CDR3. V lost 8 bases and J lost 4; bases outside the gene matches: 11. Written as DNA, the CDR3 is TGTGCCAGCCGAATCGGGACAGGGCGGCTCTATGGCTACACCTTC. Its translation is CASRIGTGRLYGYTF.

The chain links TRBV27 to TRBJ1-1; D unresolved. The CDR3 contains 14 residues. CDR1 and CDR2 from the germline V gene are MNHEY and SMNVEV (reference sequence). Trimming stripped 1 base from V and 1 base from J, with 7 bases between. In nucleotides, the CDR3 is TGTGCCAGCAGTTTATTTTCGGGGAACACTGAAGCTTTCTTT. Amino acids: CASSLFSGNTEAFF.

This clonotype was detected only a few times. The rearrangement links TRBV7-9 to TRBJ2-3; 8 nucleotides match TRBD1. The CDR3 totals 16 residues. V lost 1 base to trimming and J lost 4 bases; unmatched junction nucleotides: 7. Per germline, CDR1 SEHNR and CDR2 FQNEAQ (reference sequence). The CDR3 sequence is CASSLGTGIQADTQYF. The CDR3 coding sequence is TGTGCCAGCAGCTTAGGGACAGGGATTCAGGCAGATACGCAGTATTTT.

There are a few counts of this clonotype. This chain links TRBV5-1 with TRBJ1-1, with D possibly TRBD1 on 5 matching bases. This CDR3 is 15 amino acids long. Germline lookup yields CDR1 SGHRS and CDR2 YFSETQ. V was pared by 4 bases and J by 2 bases, with 15 bases between. The CDR3 nucleotides read TGCGCCAGCAGCCCCAGGGTGGTCGGAAACACTGAAGCTTTCTTT. This gives the protein CASSPRVVGNTEAFF.